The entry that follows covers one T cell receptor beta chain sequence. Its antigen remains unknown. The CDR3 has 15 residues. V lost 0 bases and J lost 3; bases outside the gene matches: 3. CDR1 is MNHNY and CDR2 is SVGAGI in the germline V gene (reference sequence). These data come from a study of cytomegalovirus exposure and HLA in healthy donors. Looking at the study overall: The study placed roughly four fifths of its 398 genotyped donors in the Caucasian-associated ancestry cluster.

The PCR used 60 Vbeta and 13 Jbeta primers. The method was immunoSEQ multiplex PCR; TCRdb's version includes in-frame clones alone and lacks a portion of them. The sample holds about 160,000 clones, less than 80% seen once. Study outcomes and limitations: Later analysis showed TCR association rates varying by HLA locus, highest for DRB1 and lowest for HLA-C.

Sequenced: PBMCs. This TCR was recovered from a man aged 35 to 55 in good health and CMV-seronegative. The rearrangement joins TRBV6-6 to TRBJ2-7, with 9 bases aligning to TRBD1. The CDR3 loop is CASSYSGTGFYEQYF. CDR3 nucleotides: TGTGCCAGCAGTTACTCGGGGACAGGGTTCTACGAGCAGTACTTC.